This TCR beta chain derives from a study of HIV-infected patients and healthy controls. This clonotype was seen ten or more times. Its antigen is not known. Around 530 ng RNA was reverse transcribed with alpha and beta constant-region primers. Separate chain-specific third strand synthesis with multiplexing indices produced the alpha and beta libraries. A roughly 24-cycle PCR with P5s and P7 primers followed a short adapter-adding first PCR. TCRdb reprocessed the 5' RACE reads via MiXCR and lists one record per CDR3 protein. The sample carries more than 15,000 distinct CDR3 sequences, approximately 9.1% recorded once. Findings and caveats of the study: Donor HLA types were not determined in the study. Study cohorts differed slightly in age and sex, but this did not explain diversity differences.

Trimming removed 4 bases from V and 5 bases from J, with 14 bases in between. The CDR3 runs 13 residues. CDR1 GTSNPN and CDR2 SVGIG come from the germline V gene (reference sequence). No cell fractionation was done, so the repertoire covers all unsorted peripheral blood T cells. The gene calls are TRBV30 and TRBJ2-5; D is undetermined. The sequenced sample was blood. The receptor's source is an adult in good health. CDR3 amino acids: CAWTTGGQETQYF. The CDR3 DNA is TGTGCCTGGACCACGGGCGGCCAGGAGACCCAGTACTTC.